This entry lists 25 T cell receptor beta chains sequenced from one sample in a study of CD8 T cells in Susac syndrome. Reverse transcription of about 0.5 to 1 ug RNA used random hexamers. TCRdb recomputed calls from the immunoSEQ multiplex PCR reads with MiXCR, one row per CDR3 protein. The data contain roughly 180,000 distinct CDR3 sequences, approximately 95% of them singletons. Specimen: CD4+ T cells from PBMCs. These receptor sequences come from a human donor in good health.

The chain carries TRBV12-3 or TRBV12-4 and TRBJ2-1; D remains unclear. The germline V and J ends were trimmed by 3 bases and 1 base, with 13 bases remaining between them. This CDR3 region has 16 residues. CDR3 sequence: CASSFTPDVSYNEQFF. The CDR3 DNA follows: TGTGCCAGCAGTTTTACCCCCGACGTGTCCTACAATGAGCAGTTCTTC.

The chain is built from TRBV29-1 and TRBJ2-2, with D unclear. The germline V gene encodes CDR1 SQVTM and CDR2 ANQGSEA. CDR3 length equals 11 residues. Trimming shortened V by 0 bases and J by 8 bases, and 4 bases separated the two germline ends. CDR3 loop: CSVEDDGELFF. The DNA of the CDR3 is TGCAGCGTTGAAGACGATGGGGAGCTGTTTTTT.

This rearrangement joins TRBV29-1 to TRBJ2-5; 8 bases line up with TRBD2. The CDR3 covers 13 residues. Germline loops: CDR1 SQVTM, CDR2 ANQGSEA. V shed 4 bases and J 5 bases; nucleotides not matched to a gene: 6. Here the CDR3 reads CSVVPAGAETQYF. DNA of the CDR3: TGCAGCGTTGTCCCAGCGGGAGCGGAGACCCAGTACTTC.

The chain uses TRBV5-1 and TRBJ2-7; D call uncertain. CDR1 is SGHRS, CDR2 YFSETQ, per germline. CDR3 size: 14 residues. With 0 bases removed from V and 2 bases from J, the gap between germline ends came to 9 bases. CDR3 in amino acids: CASSLEPMTYEQYF. CDR3 DNA sequence: TGCGCCAGCAGCTTGGAGCCTATGACCTACGAGCAGTACTTC.

This rearrangement joins TRBV6-5 to TRBJ2-7; D might be TRBD1 (6 bases). This CDR3 contains 15 residues. The V end lost 0 bases, the J end lost 0 bases, and 9 bases lay between the germline ends. In germline, CDR1 is MNHEY, CDR2 SVGAGI. The CDR3 DNA sequence: TGTGCCAGCAGTTACTCCAGGGGTACCTCCTACGAGCAGTACTTC. Amino acids: CASSYSRGTSYEQYF.

Here the CDR3 DNA reads TGCGTTCCGGACAACAAAAACTATGGCTACACCTTC. This gives the protein CVPDNKNYGYTF. The rearrangement links TRBV20-1 to TRBJ1-2; a possible D gene is TRBD1 (5 bases). Germline V gene sequence: CDR1 DFQATT, CDR2 SNEGSKA (reference sequence). This CDR3 comprises 12 residues.

The chain carries TRBV4-2 and TRBJ2-7, with 9 bases matching TRBD1. Germline V gene sequence: CDR1 LGHNA, CDR2 YNFKEQ. Unmatched junction bases numbered 6, after V lost 2 bases and J lost 1 base. This CDR3 contains 16 residues. The CDR3 loop is CASSQRGQGRSYEQYF. CDR3 in DNA: TGTGCCAGCAGCCAAAGAGGACAGGGGAGGTCCTACGAGCAGTACTTC.

The rearrangement uses TRBV20-1 and TRBJ2-3; tentatively, D is TRBD1 (6 bases). This CDR3 spans 14 amino acids. With 6 bases removed from V and 1 base from J, the gap between germline ends came to 14 bases. Germline V gives CDR1 DFQATT, CDR2 SNEGSKA (reference sequence). The CDR3 reads CSASPGAGTDTQYF. CDR3 nucleotide sequence: TGCAGTGCCAGCCCAGGGGCGGGCACAGATACGCAGTATTTT.

This rearrangement joins TRBV25-1 to TRBJ2-7, with 7 bases matching TRBD1. Looked up from germline, CDR1 is MGHDK and CDR2 is SYGVNS. This CDR3 is built from 13 residues. J gave up 6 bases and V 0 bases, and 2 bases lay outside the gene matches. The CDR3 is CASSEYTGAEQYF. CDR3 DNA sequence: TGTGCCAGCAGTGAATATACAGGGGCCGAGCAGTACTTC.

The chain joins TRBV30 to TRBJ2-1; possibly TRBD1 for D (6 bases). The CDR3 has 13 amino acids. CDR1 is GTSNPN and CDR2 is SVGIG in the germline V gene (reference sequence). V lost 3 bases, J lost 7 bases, and 13 bases lay in between. DNA for the CDR3: TGTGCCTGGAGGACAGGCGGATCAAATGAGCAGTTCTTC. Protein product: CAWRTGGSNEQFF.

Here the CDR3 reads CSASRGGGNNQPQHF. The CDR3 bases are TGCAGTGCTAGCCGTGGGGGTGGGAACAATCAGCCCCAGCATTTT. V and J are TRBV20-1 and TRBJ1-5, with TRBD1 as a possible D gene (5 bases). The CDR3 spans 15 residues. V was trimmed by 3 bases and J by 3 bases, leaving 15 bases between them. Germline V gene data show CDR1 as DFQATT and CDR2 as SNEGSKA (reference sequence).

This clonotype appeared a single time. V gene TRBV27 combines with J gene TRBJ2-1, with 15 nucleotides matching TRBD2. This CDR3 is 16 amino acids long. Germline V gene sequence: CDR1 MNHEY, CDR2 SMNVEV (reference sequence). The V segment lost 5 bases and the J segment 10 bases; nucleotides outside the gene matches: 9. CDR3 protein: CASSPRTSGRVVEQFF. CDR3 sequence (DNA): TGTGCCAGCAGTCCCCGGACTAGCGGGAGGGTTGTGGAGCAGTTCTTC.

The chain has TRBV4-1 and TRBJ2-3; no firm D call. Germline CDR1 and CDR2: MGHRA and YSYEKL. The V gene lost 4 bases and the J gene lost 4 bases, with 9 bases spanning the gap. The CDR3 is made up of 13 amino acids. In DNA, the CDR3 is TGCGCCAGCAGCCGGAGTGTTGCAGATACGCAGTATTTT. Its translation: CASSRSVADTQYF.

Concerning this clonotype: The junction departs from the called germline gene at one end, perhaps through a read error. The gene calls are TRBV7-2 and TRBJ1-2, with D unresolved. Looked up from germline, CDR1 is SGHTA and CDR2 is FQGNSA. CDR3 length: 15 amino acids. The CDR3 DNA follows: TGTGCCAGCAGCCCACGACCCCGACTCGCCTATGGCTACGCCTTC. It specifies CASSPRPRLAYGYAF.

The CDR3 here is CASSPEAGGPPDTQYF. For the CDR3, the DNA is TGTGCCAGCAGCCCAGAGGCGGGAGGGCCCCCAGATACGCAGTATTTT. The chain combines TRBV11-2 with TRBJ2-3; TRBD2 matches at 9 bases. The germline V gene has CDR1 SGHAT and CDR2 FQNNGV. The CDR3 has 16 residues. V lost 5 bases and J lost 4; bases outside the gene matches: 10.

The chain carries TRBV19 and TRBJ2-7; perhaps TRBD1 as D (6 bases). The CDR3 is 13 amino acids. Trimming left V 10 bases short and J 1 base short, with 14 bases between. Germline CDR1 LNHDA, CDR2 SQIVND (reference sequence). This CDR3 is CATLQGDSYEQYF. CDR3 in DNA: TGTGCCACTCTACAGGGTGATTCCTACGAGCAGTACTTC.

CDR3 nucleotide sequence: TGCGCCAGCAGCCAAGAAACGGGAGGGGGAGGTGAGCAGTTCTTC. This sequence encodes CASSQETGGGGEQFF. The rearrangement uses TRBV4-3 and TRBJ2-1, with TRBD2 identical over 8 bases. The germline V gene has CDR1 LGHNA and CDR2 YSLEER. The CDR3 loop spans 15 amino acids. The J segment lost 9 bases and the V segment lost 0 bases, leaving 7 bases of the junction unmatched.

The J gene is TRBJ1-5, the V gene TRBV12-3 or TRBV12-4; tentative D call: TRBD1 (5 bases). CDR3 length: 13 residues. V lost 4 bases, J lost 4 bases, and 8 bases lay in between. DNA of the CDR3: TGTGCCAGCAGTTCCAGGGTAAATCAGCCCCAGCATTTT. This translates into CASSSRVNQPQHF.

This clonotype has a handful of counts. The V call is TRBV5-1, the J call TRBJ2-7; 14 bases agree with TRBD2. CDR3 length: 16 amino acids. The V gene's germline CDR1 is SGHRS and CDR2 YFSETQ. V shed 7 bases, J shed 4 bases, and the junction held 10 bases outside the gene matches. DNA of the CDR3: TGCGCCAGCCCAAATTCGGGACTAGCGGGAGCGTACGAGCAGTACTTC. Its protein is CASPNSGLAGAYEQYF.

The chain links TRBV2 to TRBJ2-1, with TRBD2 matching over 9 bases. V dropped 2 bases and J dropped 9; count of bases not matched to a gene: 2. The CDR3 runs to 13 residues. Germline V gene sequence: CDR1 SNHLY, CDR2 FYNNEI. Written as DNA, the CDR3 is TGTGCCAGCAGTGAAATAGCGGGAGTTGAGCAGTTCTTC. Encoded protein: CASSEIAGVEQFF.

The table lists this clonotype with a count of one. The chain is built from TRBV29-1 and TRBJ1-1; TRBD1 is a possible D gene (6 bases). Germline CDR1 reads SQVTM; CDR2 reads ANQGSEA. V was shortened by 4 bases and J by 7 bases, with 10 bases between the two germline ends. The CDR3 is 11 residues long. The CDR3 is CSVVQGREAFF. DNA of the CDR3: TGCAGCGTTGTACAGGGACGTGAAGCTTTCTTT.

This chain links TRBV10-3 with TRBJ2-3; D call uncertain. This CDR3 has 11 amino acids. CDR1 and CDR2 (germline): ENHRY, SYGVKD. V lost 10 bases and J 6 bases, leaving 11 bases between the germline ends. The CDR3 here is CATDDGDTQYF. In DNA, the CDR3 is TGTGCCACCGACGACGGGGATACGCAGTATTTT.

The chain has TRBV29-1 and TRBJ2-1, with D possibly being TRBD2 (5 bases). Trimming took 0 bases from V and 14 from J, leaving 11 bases between them. Germline loops: CDR1 SQVTM, CDR2 ANQGSEA. This CDR3 spans 11 amino acids. Here the CDR3 DNA reads TGCAGCGTTGAAGATACTAGTTTTGAGTTCTTC. This gives the protein CSVEDTSFEFF.

CDR3 sequence (DNA): TGCAGTGCTAGGGGACTAGCGGGAATCCCCTACGAGCAGTACTTC. Its translation: CSARGLAGIPYEQYF. The chain uses TRBV20-1 and TRBJ2-7; 13 bases fit TRBD2. The germline V gene encodes CDR1 DFQATT and CDR2 SNEGSKA (reference sequence). Unmatched junction bases numbered 4, after V lost 3 bases and J lost 2 bases. The CDR3 spans 15 residues.

V usage is TRBV29-1 and J usage is TRBJ2-7; 14 bases agree with TRBD2. The J segment lost 7 bases and the V segment lost 3 bases, leaving 5 bases of the junction unmatched. The CDR3 has 14 residues. The V gene's germline CDR1 is SQVTM and CDR2 ANQGSEA. Here the CDR3 reads CSVDIGTSGSEQYF. CDR3 DNA sequence: TGCAGCGTTGACATCGGGACTAGCGGGAGTGAGCAGTACTTC.